Shown below are 22 T cell receptor beta chains from a single sample sequenced in a study of beta chain features in type 1 diabetes. The entirety of the isolated RNA underwent reverse transcription, so expressed TCRB transcripts were sequenced. Using immunoSEQ multiplex PCR, the repertoire was profiled, and TCRdb retains in-frame clones only, with some absent. The sample includes 200,000 to 250,000 clones, 9.6% of them seen just once. Sequenced: naive CD4+ T cells from blood. Every receptor here comes from a woman between 18 and 29 years old in good health.

This clone was detected a few times. V and J are TRBV5-1 and TRBJ2-5, with 9 bases aligning to TRBD1. Germline V gene data show CDR1 as SGHRS and CDR2 as YFSETQ. This CDR3 spans 15 amino acids. J lost 5 bases, V lost 4 bases, and 9 bases had no gene match. CDR3 in DNA: TGCGCCAGCAGCGGGGGGACAGGGCCGGGGGAGACCCAGTACTTC. It translates to CASSGGTGPGETQYF.

V gene TRBV18 combines with J gene TRBJ2-2, with D unresolved. The CDR3 contains 15 residues. Trimming removed 0 bases from V and 0 bases from J, with 5 bases in between. Per germline, CDR1 KGHSH and CDR2 LQKENI. CDR3 loop: CASSPPAPNTGELFF. DNA for the CDR3: TGTGCCAGCTCACCACCAGCTCCGAACACCGGGGAGCTGTTTTTT.

The V and J genes are TRBV5-1 and TRBJ1-2; 7 nucleotides align to TRBD1. The CDR3 is made up of 13 amino acids. Germline values: CDR1 SGHRS, CDR2 YFSETQ. J lost 6 bases, V lost 1 base, and 3 bases had no gene match. DNA of the CDR3: TGCGCCAGCAGCTTGAAGGGGGCTAATGGCTACACCTTC. Translating gives CASSLKGANGYTF.

This chain links TRBV6-1 with TRBJ1-2; D possibly corresponds to TRBD1 (6 bases). The CDR3 has 12 residues. Per germline, CDR1 MNHNS and CDR2 SASEGT. The germline V and J ends were trimmed by 8 bases and 7 bases, with 14 bases remaining between them. CDR3 sequence: CASSEGVSGYTF. DNA of the CDR3: TGTGCCAGCTCTGAGGGGGTGTCTGGCTACACCTTC.

The gene calls are TRBV7-9 and TRBJ2-7; 10 nucleotides match TRBD1. From germline, CDR1 is SEHNR and CDR2 FQNEAQ (reference sequence). This CDR3 is 14 amino acids long. V shed 5 bases and J 3 bases; nucleotides not matched to a gene: 4. Written as DNA, the CDR3 is TGTGCCAGCAGCCGGACAGGGGGGAACTACGAGCAGTACTTC. Protein sequence: CASSRTGGNYEQYF.

The sample holds a few counts of this clone. V and J are TRBV2 and TRBJ1-5; D is undetermined. Germline-derived CDR1 and CDR2 are SNHLY and FYNNEI. V lost 1 base and J lost 6, with 4 bases in between. The CDR3 has 12 amino acids. Here the CDR3 DNA reads TGTGCCAGCAGTGAAGGGAGTCAGCCCCAGCATTTT. Translated, it gives CASSEGSQPQHF.

This clone was seen only a few times. The chain recombines TRBV10-3 with TRBJ2-2; 8 positions agree with TRBD1. This CDR3 contains 16 residues. The germline V gene encodes CDR1 ENHRY and CDR2 SYGVKD. Germline trimming cut 6 bases from V and 4 bases from J; bases unmatched to any gene: 10. CDR3 bases: TGTGCCATCAGCCCTCGGACAGGGAAGGGCACCGGGGAGCTGTTTTTT. This encodes CAISPRTGKGTGELFF.

The rearrangement uses TRBV6-6 and TRBJ2-3, with 11 nucleotides matching TRBD1. V shed 2 bases and J 4 bases; nucleotides not matched to a gene: 5. Per germline, CDR1 MNHNY and CDR2 SVGAGI (reference sequence). This CDR3 is 16 amino acids long. In nucleotides, the CDR3 is TGTGCCAGCAGTTACATCGGGACAGGGGGAGCAGATACGCAGTATTTT. Protein product: CASSYIGTGGADTQYF.

In this sample, this clone turned up many times. V is TRBV30 and J is TRBJ2-3; 9 bases are shared with TRBD2. The CDR3 contains 13 residues. V lost 4 bases and J lost 7; bases outside the gene matches: 6. Germline CDR1 GTSNPN, CDR2 SVGIG (reference sequence). The CDR3 reads CAWTSGTTNTQYF. The CDR3 region has the DNA TGTGCCTGGACTAGCGGGACAACAAATACGCAGTATTTT.

This clone turned up a few times. This rearrangement joins TRBV21-1 to TRBJ2-1; the table's D call, TRBD1, was not checked against the DNA. TRBV21-1 is termed a pseudogene. The CDR3 runs to 16 residues. The CDR3: CASSKGNTGLGLFQFF. The DNA of the CDR3 is TGTGCCAGCAGCAAAGGTAATACAGGGCTTGGCCTATTCCAGTTCTTC.

The chain has TRBV5-6 and TRBJ2-7; 12 nucleotides align to TRBD1. The CDR3 runs 18 residues. The germline V gene has CDR1 SGHDT and CDR2 YYEEEE. J lost 3 bases, V lost 0 bases, and 10 bases had no gene match. This CDR3 is CASSLARDRGRGSYEQYF. The CDR3 DNA reads as TGTGCCAGCAGCTTGGCCAGGGACAGGGGGCGCGGTAGCTACGAGCAGTACTTC.

This clone was detected a few times. V gene TRBV18 combines with J gene TRBJ2-1, with D possibly matching TRBD2 (6 bases). V was cut by 5 bases and J by 9 bases, with 14 bases left in between. This CDR3 region has 13 residues. Looked up from germline, CDR1 is KGHSH and CDR2 is LQKENI. The CDR3 loop is CASSRLDNTEQFF. The CDR3 DNA sequence: TGTGCCAGCTCAAGACTAGATAATACTGAGCAGTTCTTC.

The rearrangement links TRBV7-9 to TRBJ2-7; 9 nucleotides agree with TRBD1. The J segment lost 11 bases and the V segment lost 5 bases, leaving 7 bases of the junction unmatched. The germline CDR1 and CDR2 sequences are SEHNR and FQNEAQ (reference sequence). The CDR3 loop spans 12 amino acids. The DNA of the CDR3 is TGTGCCAGCAGCCAAACAGGGGGCTGGGAGTACTTC. As protein: CASSQTGGWEYF. Full variable domain (outside the CDR3, taken from reference TRBV7-9 and TRBJ2-7): DTGVSQNPRHKITKRGQNVTFRCDPISEHNRLYWYRQTLGQGPEFLTYFQNEAQLEKSRLLSDRFSAERPKGSFSTLEIQRTEQGDSAMYLCASSQTGGWEYFGPGTRLTVT.

The chain carries TRBV6-5 and TRBJ2-5; a weak D match, TRBD1 (6 bases). This CDR3 is 14 amino acids long. V was shortened by 7 bases and J by 0 bases, with 12 bases between the two germline ends. CDR1 MNHEY and CDR2 SVGAGI come from the germline V gene. The CDR3 region is CASTSRGYQETQYF. The CDR3 DNA reads as TGTGCCAGCACCTCCAGGGGCTACCAAGAGACCCAGTACTTC.

V usage is TRBV19 and J usage is TRBJ2-1; 7 bases are shared with TRBD2. Germline trimming cut 5 bases from V and 7 bases from J; bases unmatched to any gene: 11. Germline CDR1 reads LNHDA; CDR2 reads SQIVND (reference sequence). The CDR3 is 15 residues long. CDR3 nucleotides: TGTGCCAGTAGTCTCATGGCGGGAGCTCGGAATGAGCAGTTCTTC. Translated, it gives CASSLMAGARNEQFF. Looking up the rest from reference TRBV19 and TRBJ2-1 gives the full variable domain: DGGITQSPKYLFRKEGQNVTLSCEQNLNHDAMYWYRQDPGQGLRLIYYSQIVNDFQKGDIAEGYSVSREKKESFPLTVTSAQKNPTAFYLCASSLMAGARNEQFFGPGTRLTVL.

The chain has TRBV7-9 and TRBJ2-3; 9 bases map to TRBD2. CDR3 length: 16 residues. The V and J ends lost 1 base and 3 bases, in that order; junction bases with no gene match: 5. Germline CDR1 is SEHNR and CDR2 is FQNEAQ (reference sequence). CDR3 in DNA: TGTGCCAGCAGCTTAGGGACTAGCGATTTAACAGATACGCAGTATTTT. This translates into CASSLGTSDLTDTQYF.

This sequence joins TRBV5-4 and TRBJ1-4; D is perhaps TRBD1 (6 bases). The germline V gene has CDR1 SGHNT and CDR2 YYREEE (reference sequence). Trimming shortened V by 4 bases and J by 2 bases, and 9 bases separated the two germline ends. The CDR3 length is 14 residues. The CDR3 loop is CASSVDSTNEKLFF. The CDR3 nucleotides are TGTGCCAGCAGCGTGGACAGTACTAATGAAAAACTGTTTTTT.

The CDR3 DNA reads as TGCGCCAGCAGCCCAAGTCGGGCAGGGGGACAAGATACGCAGTATTTT. Translated: CASSPSRAGGQDTQYF. The V gene is TRBV4-1, the J gene TRBJ2-3; 7 bases line up with TRBD1. The CDR3 consists of 16 residues. The V gene's germline CDR1 is MGHRA and CDR2 YSYEKL. The junction had 12 bases not matched to a gene; V was cut back by 4 bases and J by 5 bases.

This clone has only a few counts. The CDR3 DNA is TGTGCCTGGAGTGTGGGCGGGAGGAGCGAGCAGTACTTC. This encodes CAWSVGGRSEQYF. The chain links TRBV30 to TRBJ2-7, with 8 bases identical to TRBD2. J was trimmed by 6 bases and V by 0 bases; bases with no gene match: 4. The CDR3 is made up of 13 amino acids. CDR1 and CDR2 (germline): GTSNPN, SVGIG (reference sequence). Full variable domain (missing parts from reference TRBV30 and TRBJ2-7): SQTIHQWPATLVQPVGSPLSLECTVEGTSNPNLYWYRQAAGRGLQLLFYSVGIGQISSEVPQNLSASRPQDRQFILSSKKLLLSDSGFYLCAWSVGGRSEQYFGPGTRLTVT.

This clone was recorded a few times. The V gene is TRBV2, the J gene TRBJ2-1, with TRBD1 identical over 10 bases. The CDR3 is 13 residues long. After removal of 0 bases from V and 15 bases from J, the junction contained 5 bases not matched to a gene. The germline gives CDR1 SNHLY, CDR2 FYNNEI. CDR3 region: CASSEALDRGRFF. The CDR3 DNA reads as TGTGCCAGCAGTGAAGCTTTGGACAGGGGGAGGTTCTTC.

This clone has only a few counts. This rearrangement joins TRBV4-1 to TRBJ1-1; TRBD1 agrees at 7 bases. Losses at the gene ends were 5 bases for V and 1 base for J; bases not matched to a gene: 7. The germline gives CDR1 MGHRA, CDR2 YSYEKL. The CDR3 contains 15 residues. The DNA for the CDR3 is TGCGCCAGCAGCGCCCCGGGACAGCCGAACACTGAAGCTTTCTTT. Residues: CASSAPGQPNTEAFF.

This clone was seen a handful of times. V is TRBV5-1 and J is TRBJ2-1; 14 bases align to TRBD2. The CDR3 contains 18 residues. Trimming cost V 0 bases and J 7 bases; bases outside gene matches: 9. Germline V gene data show CDR1 as SGHRS and CDR2 as YFSETQ. The CDR3 is CASSLEPSGTSGSNEQFF. CDR3 DNA sequence: TGCGCCAGCAGCTTGGAACCTTCCGGGACTAGCGGGAGTAATGAGCAGTTCTTC.